A single sample is the source of the 7 T cell receptor beta chains below, sequenced in a study of blood T cell repertoires in COVID-19. Clones were read by immunoSEQ multiplex PCR, and TCRdb kept only the in-frame ones, dropping some. The sample lists around 290,000 clones; approximately 89% were seen once. Sequenced: peripheral blood. These receptors all stem from a woman in her forties or fifties who had recovered from COVID-19.

The V gene is TRBV5-3, the J gene TRBJ2-5; TRBD2 agrees at 10 bases. TRBV5-3 is given ORF status, its function remaining uncertain. The CDR3 has 14 amino acids. V was pared by 5 bases and J by 4 bases, with 5 bases of the junction left unmatched. The CDR3 here is CARSLKREGETQYF. In DNA, the CDR3 is TGTGCCAGAAGTCTGAAGCGGGAGGGAGAGACCCAGTACTTC.

This rearrangement joins TRBV2 to TRBJ1-5; D might be TRBD1 (5 bases). The germline V gene encodes CDR1 SNHLY and CDR2 FYNNEI. CDR3 size: 13 residues. V dropped 7 bases and J dropped 4 bases, with 11 bases sitting between them. CDR3 in amino acids: CASNSRGNQPQHF. CDR3 in DNA: TGTGCCAGCAATTCAAGGGGAAATCAGCCCCAGCATTTT.

The chain uses TRBV19 and TRBJ1-1, with 9 positions matching TRBD1. Trimming removed 3 bases from V and 5 bases from J; junction bases left unmatched: 7. The CDR3 spans 15 residues. Germline assignment: CDR1 LNHDA and CDR2 SQIVND (reference sequence). DNA of the CDR3: TGTGCCAGTAGTATTACCGGGACAGGGCGAACTGAAGCTTTCTTT. As protein: CASSITGTGRTEAFF. Full variable domain (missing parts from reference TRBV19 and TRBJ1-1): DGGITQSPKYLFRKEGQNVTLSCEQNLNHDAMYWYRQDPGQGLRLIYYSQIVNDFQKGDIAEGYSVSREKKESFPLTVTSAQKNPTAFYLCASSITGTGRTEAFFGQGTRLTVV.

V and J are TRBV7-7 and TRBJ2-2, with TRBD2 as a possible D gene (5 bases). This CDR3 region has 15 residues. Germline V gene lookup returns CDR1 SSHAT and CDR2 FNYEAQ (reference sequence). The V gene lost 1 base and the J gene lost 6 bases, with 12 bases spanning the gap. As DNA, the CDR3 is TGTGCCAGCAGCTTAGTTGGGCCTAGCCCCGGGGAGCTGTTTTTT. Amino acid sequence: CASSLVGPSPGELFF.

V gene TRBV9 combines with J gene TRBJ1-1; 7 bases fit TRBD1. V gave up 3 bases and J gave up 1 base; unmatched junction bases: 6. The germline CDR1 and CDR2 sequences are SGDLS and YYNGEE. The CDR3 has 15 residues. This CDR3 is CASSATTGANTEAFF. DNA for the CDR3: TGTGCCAGCAGCGCGACAACAGGGGCGAACACTGAAGCTTTCTTT.

This clone occurred a few times. The chain links TRBV28 to TRBJ2-5; D might be TRBD1 (5 bases). Looked up from germline, CDR1 is MDHEN and CDR2 is SYDVKM. V lost 6 bases, J lost 2 bases, and 16 bases lay in between. The length of the CDR3 is 15 residues. In DNA form, the CDR3 reads TGTGCCAGCAGACCCTCAGGGCCCCGACAAGAGACCCAGTACTTC. Residues: CASRPSGPRQETQYF.

V and J are TRBV19 and TRBJ1-5; D is undetermined. V lost 4 bases to trimming and J lost 6 bases, with 16 bases between them. Germline CDR1 is LNHDA and CDR2 is SQIVND (reference sequence). This CDR3 region has 15 residues. The CDR3 region has the DNA TGTGCCAGTAGTACCTCCCGCGGTAGGCGTCAGCCCCAGCATTTT. Its protein is CASSTSRGRRQPQHF.